The next 21 T cell receptor beta chains were all read from a single sample in a study of response to subunit inactivated influenza vaccine. One entry per CDR3 protein results from TCRdb running MiXCR on the RT-PCR reads. The data contain some 850,000 distinct CDR3 sequences, approximately 17% of them singletons. Sequences were derived from PBMCs from blood, sampled 5 days after vaccination. These receptor sequences come from a man in his fifties who received an inactivated influenza vaccine.

This chain connects TRBV11-2 to TRBJ2-3; D not certain. The CDR3 runs 13 residues. The germline V gene has CDR1 SGHAT and CDR2 FQNNGV. V was pared by 4 bases and J by 7 bases, with 12 bases between. CDR3 nucleotide sequence: TGTGCCAGCAGCTCCCCCCTGTCAAATACGCAGTATTTT. Translation gives CASSSPLSNTQYF.

The chain is built from TRBV10-3 and TRBJ1-5; D is perhaps TRBD1 (6 bases). The CDR3 has 12 residues. The V end was cut by 6 bases, the J end by 5 bases, with 8 bases between. Germline V gene lookup returns CDR1 ENHRY and CDR2 SYGVKD. CDR3 DNA: TGTGCCATCAGCCACAGGGATCAGCCCCAGCATTTT. It is translated as CAISHRDQPQHF.

This clonotype appeared a few times. The chain carries TRBV7-2 and TRBJ2-7; D is ambiguous. Trimming pared 0 bases from V and 5 bases from J, leaving 8 bases between. CDR1 SGHTA and CDR2 FQGNSA come from the germline V gene. The CDR3 length is 13 residues. CDR3 in amino acids: CASSLAQLNEQYF. In DNA form, the CDR3 reads TGTGCCAGCAGCTTAGCGCAACTGAACGAGCAGTACTTC.

This clonotype occurred a few times. This chain links TRBV29-1 with TRBJ2-2; D is uncertain. The germline V gene encodes CDR1 SQVTM and CDR2 ANQGSEA. The CDR3 contains 13 residues. V was cut by 0 bases and J by 8 bases, with 10 bases left in between. The DNA of the CDR3 is TGCAGCGTTGAAGAGGCCACGAGAGGGGAGCTGTTTTTT. Encoded protein: CSVEEATRGELFF.

This chain joins TRBV7-2 and TRBJ2-6; possibly TRBD2 for D (5 bases). This CDR3 comprises 16 residues. With 5 bases removed from V and 4 bases from J, the gap between germline ends came to 15 bases. Per the germline V gene, CDR1 is SGHTA and CDR2 is FQGNSA. CDR3 amino acids: CASSATSIKGANVLTF. The DNA for the CDR3 is TGTGCCAGCAGCGCAACTAGTATCAAAGGGGCCAACGTCCTGACTTTC.

This clonotype occurred many times. The rearrangement uses TRBV5-1 and TRBJ2-5; TRBD1 is a possible D gene (6 bases). Germline V lookup: CDR1 SGHRS, CDR2 YFSETQ. The length of the CDR3 is 16 residues. Trimming removed 0 bases at V and 1 base at J, with 13 bases between. The CDR3 DNA sequence: TGCGCCAGCAGCTTGGATGGGGGCGGCGGCCAAGAGACCCAGTACTTC. This sequence encodes CASSLDGGGGQETQYF.

This clonotype was observed at least ten times. This rearrangement joins TRBV15 to TRBJ2-7, with D possibly called TRBD1 or TRBD2 (5 bases each). Germline loops: CDR1 LNHNV, CDR2 YYDKDF (reference sequence). CDR3 length: 13 residues. The V and J ends lost 0 bases and 6 bases respectively, with 9 bases between them. CDR3 region: CATSRDRDAEQYF. The CDR3, as DNA: TGTGCCACCAGCAGAGATCGGGACGCCGAGCAGTACTTC.

The V call is TRBV20-1, the J call TRBJ2-7; 8 bases map to TRBD2. The germline V gene encodes CDR1 DFQATT and CDR2 SNEGSKA (reference sequence). This CDR3 comprises 13 residues. The DNA of the CDR3 is TGCAGGCCAGAAGCGGGAGTGGACTACGAGCAGTACTTC. This gives the protein CRPEAGVDYEQYF.

The chain recombines TRBV28 with TRBJ2-3; no firm D call. V lost 1 base and J lost 0, with 8 bases in between. The germline V gene has CDR1 MDHEN and CDR2 SYDVKM. The CDR3 totals 15 residues. CDR3 sequence: CASSLFRRSTDTQYF. The CDR3 DNA reads TGTGCCAGCAGTTTATTTCGACGAAGCACAGATACGCAGTATTTT.

The gene calls are TRBV7-2 and TRBJ2-7; weak D call: TRBD2 (6 bases). The V end was cut by 0 bases, the J end by 0 bases, with 15 bases between. From germline, CDR1 is SGHTA and CDR2 FQGNSA. This CDR3 comprises 17 residues. The CDR3 reads CASSLAGLAISSYEQYF. CDR3 DNA sequence: TGTGCCAGCAGCTTAGCAGGGCTAGCGATTAGCTCCTACGAGCAGTACTTC.

The chain employs TRBV28 and TRBJ1-1; 11 positions agree with TRBD1. Germline V gene sequence: CDR1 MDHEN, CDR2 SYDVKM. Germline trimming cut 6 bases from V and 3 bases from J; bases unmatched to any gene: 6. CDR3 length: 15 residues. Written as DNA, the CDR3 is TGTGCCAGCAGGGAAGGACAGGGGGCATACACTGAAGCTTTCTTT. Translated: CASREGQGAYTEAFF.

This clonotype was found many times. The chain links TRBV4-2 to TRBJ2-1, with D unresolved. The CDR3 consists of 15 residues. The germline V gene encodes CDR1 LGHNA and CDR2 YNFKEQ. The V end was cut by 0 bases, the J end by 0 bases, with 6 bases between. As DNA, the CDR3 is TGTGCCAGCAGCCAAGACGCCAGCTCCTACAATGAGCAGTTCTTC. The encoded protein is CASSQDASSYNEQFF.

The genes are TRBV7-2 and TRBJ2-7; TRBD2 matches at 9 bases. CDR3 size: 16 residues. J lost 5 bases, V lost 5 bases, and 13 bases had no gene match. Germline CDR1 SGHTA, CDR2 FQGNSA. In nucleotides, the CDR3 is TGTGCCAGCAGCGGACGCAGCGGGAGGAGAGGAGACGAGCAGTACTTC. This encodes CASSGRSGRRGDEQYF. The full variable domain, rest sourced from reference TRBV7-2 and TRBJ2-7, is GAGVSQSPSNKVTEKGKDVELRCDPISGHTALYWYRQSLGQGLEFLIYFQGNSAPDKSGLPSDRFSAERTGGSVSTLTIQRTQQEDSAVYLCASSGRSGRRGDEQYFGPGTRLTVT.

On this clonotype: The germline gene is not matched at one end of the junction; a read error may be the cause. The chain joins TRBV18 to TRBJ2-7; D remains unclear. Germline-derived CDR1 and CDR2 are KGHSH and LQKENI. This CDR3 has 15 residues. The CDR3 region has the DNA TGTGTCAGCTCACCACCAGAAGGAGCCCGCTCCGAGCAGTACTTC. Encoded protein: CVSSPPEGARSEQYF.

The genes are TRBV10-3 and TRBJ2-7, with TRBD2 matching over 7 bases. The ends lost 6 bases at V and 2 bases at J; junction bases unmatched: 10. The CDR3 loop spans 15 amino acids. The germline V gene has CDR1 ENHRY and CDR2 SYGVKD. CDR3 nucleotides: TGTGCCATCAGGGGGGGGGAGCGGACAACCTACGAGCAGTACTTC. Protein sequence: CAIRGGERTTYEQYF.

The chain couples TRBV6-1 to TRBJ2-6, with a tentative D call TRBD1 (6 bases). Germline-derived CDR1 and CDR2 are MNHNS and SASEGT. The CDR3 consists of 17 residues. V was cut by 3 bases and J by 0 bases, with 12 bases left in between. The DNA for the CDR3 is TGTGCCAGCAGTGACCTACAGGGTTCCTCTGGGGCCAACGTCCTGACTTTC. It translates to CASSDLQGSSGANVLTF.

The CDR3 DNA is TGTGCCACCAGCTCACGGACAGGGGGCGCAGAGTGGGGCTACACCTTC. Its protein product is CATSSRTGGAEWGYTF. J is TRBJ1-2 and V is TRBV15, with 11 bases fitting TRBD1. CDR3 size: 16 residues. Germline CDR1 and CDR2: LNHNV and YYDKDF (reference sequence). V dropped 5 bases and J dropped 8; count of bases not matched to a gene: 13.

This clonotype was seen a handful of times. CDR3 sequence: CAIRGDTYTGELFF. In DNA, the CDR3 is TGTGCCATCAGGGGGGACACATACACCGGGGAGCTGTTTTTT. This sequence joins TRBV10-3 and TRBJ2-2; tentative D call: TRBD1 (6 bases). The ends were cut back, 6 bases at V and 3 bases at J, with 11 bases in the middle. Germline CDR1 is ENHRY and CDR2 is SYGVKD. The CDR3 loop spans 14 amino acids.

This clonotype was found many times. The chain joins TRBV20-1 to TRBJ2-5; 7 bases line up with TRBD2. The CDR3 spans 14 residues. Germline values: CDR1 DFQATT, CDR2 SNEGSKA (reference sequence). The ends lost 6 bases at V and 5 bases at J; junction bases unmatched: 12. The CDR3 sequence: CSAPGAGDRETQYF. In DNA form, the CDR3 reads TGCAGTGCGCCCGGGGCGGGAGATAGGGAGACCCAGTACTTC.

The sample holds a few counts of this clonotype. V and J are TRBV6-1 and TRBJ1-2; D is perhaps TRBD1 (5 bases). CDR3 length equals 16 residues. With 6 bases removed from V and 0 bases from J, the gap between germline ends came to 17 bases. CDR1 MNHNS and CDR2 SASEGT come from the germline V gene. CDR3: CASRPGPMGTNYGYTF. CDR3 coding DNA: TGTGCCAGCAGACCGGGACCTATGGGGACTAACTATGGCTACACCTTC.

This clonotype was counted only a few times. CDR3 in DNA: TGCAGTGCTAGGAGAGGAGGCAACCGGGCCGGGGAGCTGTTTTTT. Protein sequence: CSARRGGNRAGELFF. The chain has TRBV20-1 and TRBJ2-2, with D perhaps TRBD2 (5 bases). CDR3 length equals 15 residues. In germline, CDR1 is DFQATT, CDR2 SNEGSKA (reference sequence). V was shortened by 3 bases and J by 6 bases, with 17 bases between the two germline ends.